These 28 T cell receptor beta chains share one sample of origin, sequenced in a study of metastatic and nonmetastatic thyroid tumors. Patients had received no treatment of any kind before thyroid surgery. Through MiXCR, TCRdb re-clonotyped the PCR reads. The table records some 60,000 clones, 25% to 35% of them present only once. Sequencing was performed on blood. These receptors came from a female donor with papillary thyroid cancer or a benign thyroid nodule (not recorded which). Some clones in this sample may be carry-over from other donors' samples.

This clone occurred a few times. V and J are TRBV6-2 or TRBV6-3 and TRBJ1-5, with a possible D match to TRBD1 (5 bases). V was shortened by 2 bases and J by 6 bases, with 8 bases between the two germline ends. Germline CDR1 reads MNHEY; CDR2 reads SVGEGT. There are 13 residues in the CDR3. CDR3 in DNA: TGTGCCAGCAGTTACGTAGGGGTTCAGCCCCAGCATTTT. Translated: CASSYVGVQPQHF.

The V and J genes are TRBV15 and TRBJ2-4, with 7 bases aligning to TRBD2. Germline V gene data show CDR1 as LNHNV and CDR2 as YYDKDF (reference sequence). The CDR3 length is 18 residues. J was trimmed by 0 bases and V by 0 bases; bases with no gene match: 8. The CDR3 region has the DNA TGTGCCACCAGCAGAGATACGACGCGGGGGTTAGCCAAAAACATTCAGTACTTC. Translated, it gives CATSRDTTRGLAKNIQYF. The full variable domain, its missing parts supplied by reference TRBV15 and TRBJ2-4, is DAMVIQNPRYQVTQFGKPVTLSCSQTLNHNVMYWYQQKSSQAPKLLFHYYDKDFNNEADTPDNFQSRRPNTSFCFLDIRSPGLGDTAMYLCATSRDTTRGLAKNIQYFGAGTRLSVL.

The chain links TRBV5-1 to TRBJ2-7; 7 bases line up with TRBD1. Per germline, CDR1 SGHRS and CDR2 YFSETQ. V trimming: 4 bases; J trimming: 1 base; junction bases outside the gene matches: 8. The CDR3 is 15 amino acids. The CDR3 sequence: CASSPPTGKSYEQYF. CDR3 in DNA: TGCGCCAGCAGCCCCCCGACAGGGAAGTCCTACGAGCAGTACTTC.

The chain has TRBV5-1 and TRBJ1-4; no firm D call. The length of the CDR3 is 13 residues. In germline, CDR1 is SGHRS, CDR2 YFSETQ. V was clipped by 0 bases and J by 5 bases, with 5 bases between them. CDR3 sequence reads: CASSLGGNEKLFF. In DNA form, the CDR3 reads TGCGCCAGCAGCTTGGGGGGAAATGAAAAACTGTTTTTT.

This clone was counted a few times. The chain combines TRBV2 with TRBJ2-7; 8 bases match TRBD2. The V gene end was trimmed by 6 bases and the J gene end by 6 bases; junction bases not matched to a gene: 10. CDR3 length equals 14 residues. Germline V gives CDR1 SNHLY, CDR2 FYNNEI. The CDR3 nucleotides are TGTGCCAGCAGAGAGAGAGCGGGAGTTCGCGAGCAGTACTTC. It yields the protein CASRERAGVREQYF.

This clone was seen more than once but under ten times. One junction end does not reproduce the germline sequence, and a read error may be involved. The chain carries TRBV27 and TRBJ1-6; D perhaps matches TRBD1 (6 bases). Looked up from germline, CDR1 is MNHEY and CDR2 is SMNVEV (reference sequence). This CDR3 comprises 14 residues. CDR3 in amino acids: CAISLGAVNSPLHF. The CDR3 nucleotides are TGTGCCATCAGTTTGGGGGCGGTTAATTCACCCCTCCACTTT.

As concerns this clone: Other DNA sequences from this sample encode an identical CDR3 as well. The gene calls are TRBV27 and TRBJ2-7; tentative D call: TRBD1 (5 bases). Germline CDR1 is MNHEY and CDR2 is SMNVEV (reference sequence). V lost 3 bases and J 4 bases, leaving 13 bases between the germline ends. The CDR3 covers 14 residues. The CDR3 sequence: CASSFGTSGYEQYF. CDR3 sequence (DNA): TGTGCCAGCAGTTTTGGCACTTCAGGGTACGAGCAGTACTTC.

The chain carries TRBV11-2 and TRBJ2-7; weak D call: TRBD2 (6 bases). The length of the CDR3 is 13 residues. From germline, CDR1 is SGHAT and CDR2 FQNNGV. Trimming removed 5 bases from V and 5 bases from J, with 13 bases in between. CDR3 DNA sequence: TGTGCCAGCAGCCCAAGCGGGTTACACGAGCAGTACTTC. Encoded protein: CASSPSGLHEQYF. Together with reference TRBV11-2 and TRBJ2-7, the CDR3 gives the full variable domain: EAGVAQSPRYKIIEKRQSVAFWCNPISGHATLYWYQQILGQGPKLLIQFQNNGVVDDSQLPKDRFSAERLKGVDSTLKIQPAKLEDSAVYLCASSPSGLHEQYFGPGTRLTVT.

This clone showed up just once. The chain links TRBV11-2 to TRBJ2-7; TRBD2 is a possible D gene (5 bases). The CDR3 runs to 17 residues. V was pared by 6 bases and J by 6 bases, with 27 bases between. Germline V gives CDR1 SGHAT, CDR2 FQNNGV. The CDR3 DNA reads TGTGCCAGCAGACTCAAGGTTACTAGACTTACTCCTGGCGAGCAGTACTTC. Its translation: CASRLKVTRLTPGEQYF.

This clone was counted at least ten times. The chain couples TRBV6-1 to TRBJ1-2; 12 bases are a match to TRBD1. V lost 5 bases to trimming and J lost 8 bases; unmatched junction nucleotides: 9. The CDR3 is 15 amino acids. The germline gives CDR1 MNHNS, CDR2 SASEGT. The CDR3 nucleotides read TGTGCCAGCAGTCAAACATGGGACAGGGGGCAAGGCTACACCTTC. This translates into CASSQTWDRGQGYTF.

This chain connects TRBV5-8 to TRBJ1-5; maybe TRBD1 (5 bases). Trimming shortened V by 6 bases and J by 3 bases, and 16 bases separated the two germline ends. Germline CDR1 reads SGHTS; CDR2 reads YDEGEE. The CDR3 runs 15 residues. This CDR3 reads CASTQKGLFNQPQHF. In nucleotides, the CDR3 is TGTGCCAGCACCCAGAAGGGACTTTTCAATCAGCCCCAGCATTTT.

This chain links TRBV14 with TRBJ2-7, with 12 nucleotides matching TRBD2. This CDR3 is 18 amino acids long. CDR1 and CDR2 from the germline V gene are SGHDN and FVKESK. J lost 0 bases, V lost 4 bases, and 10 bases had no gene match. The CDR3 reads CASSLLAGGPAASYEQYF. The CDR3 DNA is TGTGCCAGCAGCCTCCTAGCGGGGGGGCCGGCGGCCTCCTACGAGCAGTACTTC.

V gene TRBV30 combines with J gene TRBJ1-1; D may be TRBD1 (5 bases). The CDR3 totals 13 residues. CDR1 and CDR2 from the germline V gene are GTSNPN and SVGIG (reference sequence). V gave up 4 bases and J gave up 4 bases, with 13 bases separating them. The CDR3 loop reads CAWIDRGGTEAFF. CDR3 nucleotides: TGTGCCTGGATAGACCGGGGGGGCACTGAAGCTTTCTTT.

The chain couples TRBV6-2 or TRBV6-3 to TRBJ1-2; D is uncertain. Trimming took 2 bases from V and 8 from J, leaving 18 bases between them. The CDR3 extends over 15 amino acids. Germline V CDR1 and CDR2: MNHEY, SVGEGT. The CDR3 bases are TGTGCCAGCAGTTACAGCCCGATGGATCATGAGGGCTACACCTTC. Its translation is CASSYSPMDHEGYTF.

This clone came up a few times. The gene calls are TRBV6-1 and TRBJ1-2; no reliable D call. Germline V gene lookup returns CDR1 MNHNS and CDR2 SASEGT. The germline V and J ends were trimmed by 3 bases and 7 bases, with 12 bases remaining between them. CDR3 length equals 13 residues. CDR3 sequence: CASSEGGYGGYTF. The CDR3 DNA is TGTGCCAGCAGTGAGGGAGGGTACGGTGGCTACACCTTC.

This clone was recorded a few times. Sequence at one end of the junction differs from germline and may be a read error. The chain is built from TRBV19 and TRBJ1-1, with a possible D match to TRBD1 (5 bases). The CDR3 extends over 14 amino acids. Germline V gene data show CDR1 as LNHDA and CDR2 as SQIVND (reference sequence). CDR3 DNA: TGCGCCAGTAGCCGTAGACAGAGCAACACTGAAGCTTTCTTT. Its protein product is CASSRRQSNTEAFF.

The chain carries TRBV5-4 and TRBJ1-2; TRBD1 is a possible D gene (5 bases). The CDR3 covers 13 residues. The germline V gene encodes CDR1 SGHNT and CDR2 YYREEE (reference sequence). V dropped 0 bases and J dropped 6 bases, with 9 bases sitting between them. Here the CDR3 reads CASSLEVGDGYTF. CDR3 bases: TGTGCCAGCAGCTTGGAAGTGGGGGATGGCTACACCTTC.

By share of the sample, this clone is medium-sized. The chain is built from TRBV20-1 and TRBJ2-2, with 11 bases aligning to TRBD1. The CDR3 spans 15 residues. The V gene end was trimmed by 3 bases and the J gene end by 6 bases; junction bases not matched to a gene: 6. The germline gives CDR1 DFQATT, CDR2 SNEGSKA (reference sequence). The CDR3 coding sequence is TGCAGTGCTAGTGGGAGGGGACAGGGGGCCGGGGAGCTGTTTTTT. It translates to CSASGRGQGAGELFF.

The chain recombines TRBV5-5 with TRBJ2-1; D is perhaps TRBD2 (6 bases). The V gene's germline CDR1 is SGHKS and CDR2 YYEKEE (reference sequence). The length of the CDR3 is 15 residues. V was trimmed by 4 bases and J by 2 bases, leaving 13 bases between them. In nucleotides, the CDR3 is TGTGCCAGCAGCACGGGGACTGCCGCCTACAATGAGCAGTTCTTC. Translation gives CASSTGTAAYNEQFF. Looking up the rest from reference TRBV5-5 and TRBJ2-1 gives the full variable domain: DAGVTQSPTHLIKTRGQQVTLRCSPISGHKSVSWYQQVLGQGPQFIFQYYEKEERGRGNFPDRFSARQFPNYSSELNVNALLLGDSALYLCASSTGTAAYNEQFFGPGTRLTVL.

This clone is medium-sized (0.01 to 0.1%) in the sample. This sequence joins TRBV6-5 and TRBJ2-7; 8 nucleotides line up with TRBD2. V was clipped by 0 bases and J by 3 bases; unmatched bases: 4. The germline CDR1 and CDR2 sequences are MNHEY and SVGAGI. The CDR3 extends over 15 amino acids. CDR3 residues: CASSYSPGTSYEQYF. For the CDR3, the DNA is TGTGCCAGCAGTTACTCGCCCGGGACTAGCTACGAGCAGTACTTC.

This clone was recorded a few times. The chain recombines TRBV7-9 with TRBJ1-2, with D hard to call. This CDR3 has 13 residues. Germline V lookup: CDR1 SEHNR, CDR2 FQNEAQ (reference sequence). V lost 5 bases to trimming and J lost 6 bases, with 13 bases between them. The CDR3 nucleotides are TGTGCCAGCAGCCGATTGCAGTGGGATGGCTACACCTTC. It is translated as CASSRLQWDGYTF.

This clone is medium-sized (0.01 to 0.1%) by share. This sequence joins TRBV28 and TRBJ2-7; D is ambiguous. The V end lost 4 bases, the J end lost 3 bases, and 4 bases lay between the germline ends. Germline V lookup: CDR1 MDHEN, CDR2 SYDVKM. This CDR3 comprises 11 residues. For the CDR3, the DNA is TGTGCCAGCAGTTCCTTCTACGAGCAGTACTTC. It is translated as CASSSFYEQYF.

With respect to this clone: It is unclear where the CDR3 begins or ends on the DNA, so no DNA is shown, and the CDR3 is as TCRdb lists it. V gene TRBV2 combines with J gene TRBJ1-1. The V gene's germline CDR1 is SNHLY and CDR2 FYNNEI. The CDR3 length equals 12 residues, ends included. CDR3 sequence reads: CASSSSGTEAFF.

This clone showed up just a few times. The gene calls are TRBV12-3 or TRBV12-4 and TRBJ1-5, with D perhaps matching TRBD1 (6 bases). Trimming shortened V by 3 bases and J by 7 bases, and 16 bases separated the two germline ends. The CDR3 has 15 residues. The CDR3 sequence is CASSLTAGAQQPQHF. The DNA of the CDR3 is TGTGCCAGCAGTTTGACGGCAGGGGCTCAACAGCCCCAGCATTTT.

This clone is labeled medium-sized. This rearrangement joins TRBV6-2 or TRBV6-3 to TRBJ2-1; D possibly corresponds to TRBD1 (6 bases). Germline loops: CDR1 MNHEY, CDR2 SVGEGT. Trimming removed 5 bases from V and 15 bases from J, with 23 bases in between. This CDR3 comprises 14 residues. DNA for the CDR3: TGTGCCAGCAGTCCGGGACAATTGCAACCGTTGGGGTTCTTC. Protein product: CASSPGQLQPLGFF.

This clone was observed a handful of times. V is TRBV12-3 or TRBV12-4 and J is TRBJ1-4; 9 positions agree with TRBD1. The CDR3 contains 14 residues. The ends lost 9 bases at V and 7 bases at J; junction bases unmatched: 9. CDR3 in amino acids: CASRVGTGPEKLFF. CDR3 nucleotides: TGTGCCAGTCGAGTGGGGACAGGGCCTGAAAAACTGTTTTTT.

This sequence joins TRBV12-3 or TRBV12-4 and TRBJ2-2; tentative D call: TRBD2 (5 bases). The CDR3 is 15 amino acids. Trimming removed 7 bases from V and 5 bases from J, with 17 bases in between. DNA for the CDR3: TGTGCCAGCAATCCGGCGTCAGGCGGGACCGGGGAGCTGTTTTTT. Translated, it gives CASNPASGGTGELFF.

The V gene is TRBV11-2, the J gene TRBJ2-1, with 8 positions matching TRBD2. The CDR3 runs to 16 residues. V trimming: 5 bases; J trimming: 7 bases; junction bases outside the gene matches: 13. Germline V gene sequence: CDR1 SGHAT, CDR2 FQNNGV. The CDR3 region is CASSVSSGSGINEQFF. The CDR3 nucleotides read TGTGCCAGCAGCGTATCTAGCGGGTCCGGGATTAATGAGCAGTTCTTC.